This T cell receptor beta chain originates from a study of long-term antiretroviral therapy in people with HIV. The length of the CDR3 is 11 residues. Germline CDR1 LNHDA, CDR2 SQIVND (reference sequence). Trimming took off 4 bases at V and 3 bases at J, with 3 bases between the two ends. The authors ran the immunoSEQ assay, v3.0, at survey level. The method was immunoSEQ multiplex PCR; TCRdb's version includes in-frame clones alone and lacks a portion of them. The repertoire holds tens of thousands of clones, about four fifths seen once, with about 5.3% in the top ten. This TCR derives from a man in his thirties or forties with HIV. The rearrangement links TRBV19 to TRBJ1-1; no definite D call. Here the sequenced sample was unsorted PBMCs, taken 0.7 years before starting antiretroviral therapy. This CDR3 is CASSTYTEAFF. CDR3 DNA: TGTGCCAGTAGTACATACACTGAAGCTTTCTTT.